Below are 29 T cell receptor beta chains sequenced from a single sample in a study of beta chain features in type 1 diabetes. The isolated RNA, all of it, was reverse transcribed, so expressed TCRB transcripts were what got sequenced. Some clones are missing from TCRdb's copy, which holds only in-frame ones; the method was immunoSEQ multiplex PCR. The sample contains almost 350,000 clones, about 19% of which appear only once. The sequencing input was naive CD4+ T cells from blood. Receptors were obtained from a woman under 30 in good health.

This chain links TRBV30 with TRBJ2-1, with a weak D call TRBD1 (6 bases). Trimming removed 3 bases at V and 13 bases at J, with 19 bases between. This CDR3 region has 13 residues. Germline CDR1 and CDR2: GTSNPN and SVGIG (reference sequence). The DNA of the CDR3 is TGTGCCTGGAGAGTACAATCAGGGGCCCCACAGTTCTTC. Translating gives CAWRVQSGAPQFF.

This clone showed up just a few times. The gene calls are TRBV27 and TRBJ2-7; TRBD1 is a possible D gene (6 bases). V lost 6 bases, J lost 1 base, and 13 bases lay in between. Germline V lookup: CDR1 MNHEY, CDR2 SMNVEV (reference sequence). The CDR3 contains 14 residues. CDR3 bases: TGTGCCAGCAGCCGGGACATGCCTTCCTACGAGCAGTACTTC. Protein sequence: CASSRDMPSYEQYF.

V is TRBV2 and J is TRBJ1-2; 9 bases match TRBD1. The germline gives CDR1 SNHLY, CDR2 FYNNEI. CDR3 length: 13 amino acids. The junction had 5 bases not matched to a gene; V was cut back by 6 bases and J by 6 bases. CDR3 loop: CASSLDRGDGYTF. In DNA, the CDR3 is TGTGCCAGCAGCCTCGACAGGGGGGATGGCTACACCTTC.

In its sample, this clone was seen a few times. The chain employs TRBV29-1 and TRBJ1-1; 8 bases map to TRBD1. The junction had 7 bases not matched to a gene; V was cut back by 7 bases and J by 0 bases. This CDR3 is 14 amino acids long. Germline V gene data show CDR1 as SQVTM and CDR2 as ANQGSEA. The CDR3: CSAYRGVLNTEAFF. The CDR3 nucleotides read TGCAGCGCTTACAGGGGGGTCTTGAACACTGAAGCTTTCTTT.

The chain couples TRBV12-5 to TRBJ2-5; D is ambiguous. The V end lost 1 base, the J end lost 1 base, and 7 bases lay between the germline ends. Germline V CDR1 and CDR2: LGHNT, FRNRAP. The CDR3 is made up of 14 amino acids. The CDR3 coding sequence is TGTGCTAGTGGTTTGGGACATACCCAAGAGACCCAGTACTTC. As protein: CASGLGHTQETQYF.

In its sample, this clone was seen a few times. In DNA form, the CDR3 reads TGCGCCAGCAGCTTGGGTTTCAACACAGATACGCAGTATTTT. This sequence encodes CASSLGFNTDTQYF. The gene calls are TRBV5-1 and TRBJ2-3; D is ambiguous. The CDR3 has 14 residues. Germline CDR1 and CDR2: SGHRS and YFSETQ. V shed 0 bases and J shed 2 bases, with 7 bases lying between them.

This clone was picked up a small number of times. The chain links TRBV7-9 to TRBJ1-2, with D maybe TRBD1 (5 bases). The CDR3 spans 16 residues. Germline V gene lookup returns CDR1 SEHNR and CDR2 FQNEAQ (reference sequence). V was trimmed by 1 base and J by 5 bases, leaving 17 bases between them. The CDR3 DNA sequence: TGTGCCAGCAGCTTAGGCCCTCAGGGTATCGCTTATGGCTACACCTTC. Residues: CASSLGPQGIAYGYTF.

This CDR3 reads CASSLGSQVTYEQYF. CDR3 sequence (DNA): TGTGCCAGCAGCTTAGGGTCACAGGTGACTTACGAGCAGTACTTC. The chain links TRBV7-2 to TRBJ2-7, with D tentatively TRBD1 (5 bases). CDR3 length: 15 amino acids. Germline V gene lookup returns CDR1 SGHTA and CDR2 FQGNSA. V shed 1 base and J shed 4 bases, with 14 bases lying between them.

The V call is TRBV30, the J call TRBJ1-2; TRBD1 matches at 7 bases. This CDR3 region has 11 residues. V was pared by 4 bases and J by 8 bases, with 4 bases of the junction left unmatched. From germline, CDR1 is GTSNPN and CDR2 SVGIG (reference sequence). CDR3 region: CAWKTGYGYTF. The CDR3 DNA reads TGTGCCTGGAAGACAGGGTACGGCTACACCTTC.

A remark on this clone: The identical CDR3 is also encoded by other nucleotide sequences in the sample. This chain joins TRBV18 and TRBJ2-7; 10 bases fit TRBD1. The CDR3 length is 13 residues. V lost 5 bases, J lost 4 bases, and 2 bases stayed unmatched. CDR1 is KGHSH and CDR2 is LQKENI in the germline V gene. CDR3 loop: CASSSGQGYEQYF. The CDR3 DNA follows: TGTGCCAGCTCATCGGGACAGGGGTACGAGCAGTACTTC.

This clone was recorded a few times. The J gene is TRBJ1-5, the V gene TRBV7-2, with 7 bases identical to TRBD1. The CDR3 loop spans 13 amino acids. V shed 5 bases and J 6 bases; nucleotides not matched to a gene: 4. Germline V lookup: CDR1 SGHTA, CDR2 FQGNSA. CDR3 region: CASSTQGFQPQHF. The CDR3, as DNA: TGTGCCAGCAGCACACAGGGGTTTCAGCCCCAGCATTTT.

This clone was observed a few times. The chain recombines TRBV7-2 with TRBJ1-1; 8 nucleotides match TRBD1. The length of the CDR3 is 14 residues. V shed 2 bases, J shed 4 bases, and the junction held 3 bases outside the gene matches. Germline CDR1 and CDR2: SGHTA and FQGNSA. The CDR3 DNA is TGTGCCAGCAGCTTACAGGGGGCGACCACTGAAGCTTTCTTT. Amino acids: CASSLQGATTEAFF.

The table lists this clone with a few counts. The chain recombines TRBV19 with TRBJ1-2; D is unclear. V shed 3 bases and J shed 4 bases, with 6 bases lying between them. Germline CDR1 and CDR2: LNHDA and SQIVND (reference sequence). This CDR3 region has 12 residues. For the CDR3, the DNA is TGTGCCAGTAGTATGGAGAGCTATGGCTACACCTTC. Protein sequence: CASSMESYGYTF.

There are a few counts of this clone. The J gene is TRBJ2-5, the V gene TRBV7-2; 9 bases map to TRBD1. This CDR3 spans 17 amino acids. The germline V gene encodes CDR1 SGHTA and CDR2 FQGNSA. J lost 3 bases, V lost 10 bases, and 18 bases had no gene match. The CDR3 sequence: CATRRGAGQGFEETQYF. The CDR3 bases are TGTGCCACCCGACGGGGGGCGGGACAGGGATTTGAAGAGACCCAGTACTTC.

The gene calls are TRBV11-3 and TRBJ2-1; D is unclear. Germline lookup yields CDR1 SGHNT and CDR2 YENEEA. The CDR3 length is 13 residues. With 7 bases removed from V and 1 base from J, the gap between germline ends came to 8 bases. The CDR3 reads CASTPVSYNEQFF. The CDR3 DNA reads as TGTGCCAGCACCCCTGTGTCCTACAATGAGCAGTTCTTC. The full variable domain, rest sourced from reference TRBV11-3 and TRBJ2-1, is EAGVVQSPRYKIIEKKQPVAFWCNPISGHNTLYWYLQNLGQGPELLIRYENEEAVDDSQLPKDRFSAERLKGVDSTLKIQPAELGDSAVYLCASTPVSYNEQFFGPGTRLTVL.

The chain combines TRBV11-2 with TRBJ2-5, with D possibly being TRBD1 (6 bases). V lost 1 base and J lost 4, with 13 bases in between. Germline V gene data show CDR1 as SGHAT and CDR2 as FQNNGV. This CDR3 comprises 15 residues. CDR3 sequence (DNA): TGTGCCAGCAGCTTAGGGACAGCTCGTTTAGAGACCCAGTACTTC. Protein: CASSLGTARLETQYF.

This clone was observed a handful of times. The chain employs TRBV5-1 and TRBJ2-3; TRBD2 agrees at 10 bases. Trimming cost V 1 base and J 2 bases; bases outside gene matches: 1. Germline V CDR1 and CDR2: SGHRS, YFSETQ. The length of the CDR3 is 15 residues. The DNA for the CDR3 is TGCGCCAGCAGCTTGACTAGCGGGAACACAGATACGCAGTATTTT. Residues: CASSLTSGNTDTQYF.

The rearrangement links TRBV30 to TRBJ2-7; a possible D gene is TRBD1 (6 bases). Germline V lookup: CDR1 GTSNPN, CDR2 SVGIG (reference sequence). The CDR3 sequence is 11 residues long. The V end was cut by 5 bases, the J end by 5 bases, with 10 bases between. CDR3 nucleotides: TGTGCCTGGGGTGGGGGCCACGAGCAGTACTTC. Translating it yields CAWGGGHEQYF.

CDR3 coding DNA: TGCAGCGTTGAAGTTGGGCCTAACTATGGCTACACCTTC. It yields the protein CSVEVGPNYGYTF. The chain uses TRBV29-1 and TRBJ1-2; D ambiguous. The CDR3 is 13 residues long. V dropped 1 base and J dropped 0 bases, with 6 bases sitting between them. Germline lookup yields CDR1 SQVTM and CDR2 ANQGSEA.

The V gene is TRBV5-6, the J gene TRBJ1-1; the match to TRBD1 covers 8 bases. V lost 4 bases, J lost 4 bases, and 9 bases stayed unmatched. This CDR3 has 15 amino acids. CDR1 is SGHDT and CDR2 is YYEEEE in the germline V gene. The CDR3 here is CASSARTGFITEAFF. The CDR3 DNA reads TGTGCCAGCAGCGCCAGGACAGGGTTTATCACTGAAGCTTTCTTT.

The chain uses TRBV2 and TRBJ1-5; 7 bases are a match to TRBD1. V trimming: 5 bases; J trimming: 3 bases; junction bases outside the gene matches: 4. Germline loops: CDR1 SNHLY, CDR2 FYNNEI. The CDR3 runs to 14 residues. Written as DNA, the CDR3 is TGTGCCAGCAGTTATCAGGGGGTCAATCAGCCCCAGCATTTT. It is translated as CASSYQGVNQPQHF.

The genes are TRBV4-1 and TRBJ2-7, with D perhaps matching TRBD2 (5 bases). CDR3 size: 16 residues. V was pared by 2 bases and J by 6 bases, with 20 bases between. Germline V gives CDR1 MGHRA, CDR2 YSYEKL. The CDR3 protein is CASSQHRDPRRREQYF. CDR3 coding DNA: TGCGCCAGCAGCCAACACCGGGATCCCCGGAGACGCGAGCAGTACTTC.

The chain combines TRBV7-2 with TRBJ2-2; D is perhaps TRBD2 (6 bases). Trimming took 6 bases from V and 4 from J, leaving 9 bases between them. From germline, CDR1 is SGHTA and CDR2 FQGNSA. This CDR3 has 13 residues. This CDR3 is CASRRGTTGELFF. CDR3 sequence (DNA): TGTGCCAGCAGGCGGGGAACCACCGGGGAGCTGTTTTTT.

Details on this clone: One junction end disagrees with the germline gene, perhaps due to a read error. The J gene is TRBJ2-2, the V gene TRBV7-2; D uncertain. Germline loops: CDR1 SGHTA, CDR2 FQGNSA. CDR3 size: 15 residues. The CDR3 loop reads CASSFYYGSSKELFF. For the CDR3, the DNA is TGTGCCAGCAGCTTCTACTACGGGTCCTCCAAGGAGTTGTTTTTT. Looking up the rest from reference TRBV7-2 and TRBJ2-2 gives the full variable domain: GAGVSQSPSNKVTEKGKDVELRCDPISGHTALYWYRQSLGQGLEFLIYFQGNSAPDKSGLPSDRFSAERTGGSVSTLTIQRTQQEDSAVYLCASSFYYGSSKELFFGEGSRLTVL.

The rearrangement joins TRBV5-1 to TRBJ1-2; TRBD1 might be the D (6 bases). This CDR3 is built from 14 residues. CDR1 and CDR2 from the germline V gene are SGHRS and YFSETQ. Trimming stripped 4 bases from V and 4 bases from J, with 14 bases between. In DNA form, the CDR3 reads TGCGCCAGCAGCCTGCCGGACAGAAGCTATGGCTACACCTTC. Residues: CASSLPDRSYGYTF.

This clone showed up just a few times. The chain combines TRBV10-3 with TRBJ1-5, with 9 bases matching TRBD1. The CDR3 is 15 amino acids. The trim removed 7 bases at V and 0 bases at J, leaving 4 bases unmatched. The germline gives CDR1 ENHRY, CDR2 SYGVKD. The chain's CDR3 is CAITGDRVSNQPQHF. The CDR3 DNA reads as TGTGCCATCACCGGGGACAGGGTTAGCAATCAGCCCCAGCATTTT.

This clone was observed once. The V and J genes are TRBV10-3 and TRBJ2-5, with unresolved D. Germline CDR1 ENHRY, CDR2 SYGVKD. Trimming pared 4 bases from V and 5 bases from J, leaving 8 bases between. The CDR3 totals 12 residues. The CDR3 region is CAISATRETQYF. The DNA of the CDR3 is TGTGCCATCAGTGCGACTCGCGAGACCCAGTACTTC.

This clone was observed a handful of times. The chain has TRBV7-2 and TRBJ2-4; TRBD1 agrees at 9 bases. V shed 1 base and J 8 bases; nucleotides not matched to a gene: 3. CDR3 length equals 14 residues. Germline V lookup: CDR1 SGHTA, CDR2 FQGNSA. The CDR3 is CASSLGDRVDIQYF. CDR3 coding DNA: TGTGCCAGCAGCTTAGGGGACAGGGTGGACATTCAGTACTTC. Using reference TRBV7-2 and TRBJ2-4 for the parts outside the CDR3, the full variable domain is GAGVSQSPSNKVTEKGKDVELRCDPISGHTALYWYRQSLGQGLEFLIYFQGNSAPDKSGLPSDRFSAERTGGSVSTLTIQRTQQEDSAVYLCASSLGDRVDIQYFGAGTRLSVL.

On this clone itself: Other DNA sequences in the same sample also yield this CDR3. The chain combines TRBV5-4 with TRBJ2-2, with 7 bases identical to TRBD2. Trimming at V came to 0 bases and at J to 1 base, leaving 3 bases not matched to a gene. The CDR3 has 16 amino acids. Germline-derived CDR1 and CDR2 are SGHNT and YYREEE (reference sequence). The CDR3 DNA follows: TGTGCCAGCAGCTTGGCGGCTAGCGGGAACACCGGGGAGCTGTTTTTT. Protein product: CASSLAASGNTGELFF.